This T cell receptor (beta chain) is drawn from a study of T cell repertoires in cytomegalovirus infection. TCRdb processed the reads anew with MiXCR; each CDR3 protein has one entry. The sample carries approximately 400,000 distinct CDR3 sequences, roughly 30% recorded once. At least ten counts were recorded for this clonotype. The clonotype comes from a human donor in good health (CMV status not recorded). Some clones in this sample may be carry-over from other donors' samples. Source material: PBMCs.

CDR3 amino acids: CASSLADSSNYEQYF. The DNA for the CDR3 is TGTGCCAGCAGCTTAGCTGACAGTTCCAACTACGAGCAGTACTTC. The chain employs TRBV7-6 and TRBJ2-7; weak D call: TRBD1 (5 bases). The CDR3 is 15 amino acids. Germline V gene data show CDR1 as SGHVS and CDR2 as FNYEAQ. With 0 bases removed from V and 3 bases from J, the gap between germline ends came to 12 bases.